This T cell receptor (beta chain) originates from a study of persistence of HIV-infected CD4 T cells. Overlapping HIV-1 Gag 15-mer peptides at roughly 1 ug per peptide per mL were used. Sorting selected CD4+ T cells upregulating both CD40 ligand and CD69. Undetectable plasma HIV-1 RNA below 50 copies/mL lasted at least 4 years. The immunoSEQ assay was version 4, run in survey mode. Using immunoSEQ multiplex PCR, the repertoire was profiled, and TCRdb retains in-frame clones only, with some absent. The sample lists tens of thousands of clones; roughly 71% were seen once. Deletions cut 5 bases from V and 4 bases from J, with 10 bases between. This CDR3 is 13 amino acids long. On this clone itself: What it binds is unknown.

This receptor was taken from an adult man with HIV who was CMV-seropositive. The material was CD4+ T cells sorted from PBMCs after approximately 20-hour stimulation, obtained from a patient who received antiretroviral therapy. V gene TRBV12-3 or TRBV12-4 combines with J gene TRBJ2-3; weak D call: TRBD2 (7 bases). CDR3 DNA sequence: TGTGCCAGCAGTGCGCGGGGGCCAGATACGCAGTATTTT. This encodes CASSARGPDTQYF.